This TCR beta chain was sequenced in a study of beta chain features in type 1 diabetes. Study-level points and caveats: Relative to healthy donors, patients appeared to have naive, central memory and Treg TCRB repertoires that were more similar. Insertions were fewer and deletions more numerous at VDJ junctions in type 1 diabetes patients. In every one of the four CD4+ subsets, TCRB CDR3s were moderately but significantly shorter in Type 1 diabetes patients.

Without exception, sorted populations had purity beyond 95%. This CDR3 is 14 amino acids long. From germline, CDR1 is SGHDT and CDR2 YYEEEE. J lost 3 bases, V lost 4 bases, and 6 bases had no gene match. This clone was detected a few times. Its antigen is currently unknown. Reverse transcription of all isolated RNA meant that expressed TCRB transcripts were sequenced. Some clones are missing from TCRdb's copy, which holds only in-frame ones; the method was immunoSEQ multiplex PCR. The profile covers about 660,000 clones, with around 15% appearing a single time and approximately 0.039% taken by the ten largest.

This TCR came from a man aged 18 to 29 with type 1 diabetes. The material sequenced was naive CD4+ T cells from blood. This chain uses TRBV5-6 with TRBJ1-2, with 7 bases that match TRBD1. The CDR3 is CASSRDSPYYGYTF. In DNA, the CDR3 is TGTGCCAGCAGCCGGGACAGTCCTTACTATGGCTACACCTTC. Supplemented by reference TRBV5-6 and TRBJ1-2, the full variable domain reads DAGVTQSPTHLIKTRGQQVTLRCSPKSGHDTVSWYQQALGQGPQFIFQYYEEEERQRGNFPDRFSGHQFPNYSSELNVNALLLGDSALYLCASSRDSPYYGYTFGSGTRLTVV.